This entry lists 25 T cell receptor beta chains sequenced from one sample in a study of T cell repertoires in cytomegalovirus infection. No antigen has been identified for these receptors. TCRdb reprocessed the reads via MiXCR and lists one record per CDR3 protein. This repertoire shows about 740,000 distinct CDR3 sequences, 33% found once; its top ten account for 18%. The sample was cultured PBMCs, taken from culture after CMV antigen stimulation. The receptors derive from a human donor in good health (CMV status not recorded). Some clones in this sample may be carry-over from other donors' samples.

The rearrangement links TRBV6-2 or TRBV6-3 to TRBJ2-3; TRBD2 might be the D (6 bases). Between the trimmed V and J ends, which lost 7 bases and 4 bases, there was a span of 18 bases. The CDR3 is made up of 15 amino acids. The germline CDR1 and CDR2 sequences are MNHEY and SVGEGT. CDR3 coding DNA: TGTGCCAGCACCATGCCCCGGCGGGGCGCAGATACGCAGTATTTT. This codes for CASTMPRRGADTQYF.

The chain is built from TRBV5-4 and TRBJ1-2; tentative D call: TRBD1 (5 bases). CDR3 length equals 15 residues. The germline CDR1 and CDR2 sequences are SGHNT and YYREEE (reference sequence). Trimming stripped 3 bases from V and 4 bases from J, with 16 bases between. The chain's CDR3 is CASSWGQGASYGYTF. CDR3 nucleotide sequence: TGTGCCAGCAGCTGGGGTCAGGGAGCGTCCTATGGCTACACCTTC.

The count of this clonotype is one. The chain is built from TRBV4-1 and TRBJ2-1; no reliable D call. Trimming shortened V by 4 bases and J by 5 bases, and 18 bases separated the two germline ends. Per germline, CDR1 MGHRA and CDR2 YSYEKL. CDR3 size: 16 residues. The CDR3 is CASSRLHVLLHNEQFF. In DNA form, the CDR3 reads TGCGCCAGCAGCCGTCTTCACGTCTTACTTCACAATGAGCAGTTCTTC.

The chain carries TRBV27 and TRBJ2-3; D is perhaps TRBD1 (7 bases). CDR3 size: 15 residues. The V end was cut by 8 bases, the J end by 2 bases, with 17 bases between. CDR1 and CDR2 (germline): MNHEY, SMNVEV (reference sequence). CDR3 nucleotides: TGTGCCAGCCACCCGCGGGGACAGTTCACAGATACGCAGTATTTT. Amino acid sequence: CASHPRGQFTDTQYF.

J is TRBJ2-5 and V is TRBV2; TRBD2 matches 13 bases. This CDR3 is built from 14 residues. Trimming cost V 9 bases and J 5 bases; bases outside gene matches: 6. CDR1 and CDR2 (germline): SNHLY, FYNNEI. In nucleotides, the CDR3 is TGTGCCAGTGGCTCGGGACTAGCGGGGGAGACCCAGTACTTC. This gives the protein CASGSGLAGETQYF.

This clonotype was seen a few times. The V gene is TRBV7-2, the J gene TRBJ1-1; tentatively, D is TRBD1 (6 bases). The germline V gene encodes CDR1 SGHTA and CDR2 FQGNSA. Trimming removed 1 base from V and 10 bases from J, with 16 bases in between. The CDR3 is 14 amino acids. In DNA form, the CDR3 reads TGTGCCAGCAGCTTAGGGGGGGGGCTACCAGGAGCTTTCTTT. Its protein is CASSLGGGLPGAFF. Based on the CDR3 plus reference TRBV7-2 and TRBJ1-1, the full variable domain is GAGVSQSPSNKVTEKGKDVELRCDPISGHTALYWYRQSLGQGLEFLIYFQGNSAPDKSGLPSDRFSAERTGGSVSTLTIQRTQQEDSAVYLCASSLGGGLPGAFFGQGTRLTVV.

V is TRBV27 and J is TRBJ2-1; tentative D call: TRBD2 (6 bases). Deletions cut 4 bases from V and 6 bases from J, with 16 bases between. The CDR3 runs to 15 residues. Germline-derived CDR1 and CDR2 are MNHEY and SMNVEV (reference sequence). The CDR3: CASSSGGPVGNEQFF. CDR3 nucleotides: TGTGCCAGCAGTTCCGGAGGGCCGGTCGGCAATGAGCAGTTCTTC.

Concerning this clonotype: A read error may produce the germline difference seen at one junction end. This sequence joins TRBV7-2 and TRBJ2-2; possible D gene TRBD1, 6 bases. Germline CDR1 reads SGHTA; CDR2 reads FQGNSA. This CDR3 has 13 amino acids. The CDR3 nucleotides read TGTGCCAGCAGCCCGGGGACAACCGAGGAGCTGTTTTTT. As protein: CASSPGTTEELFF.

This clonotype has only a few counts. The CDR3 nucleotides are TGCAGTGCTTCGACAGGGAACGAGCAGTACTTC. It codes for CSASTGNEQYF. This chain connects TRBV20-1 to TRBJ2-7; 7 bases agree with TRBD1. Germline CDR1 reads DFQATT; CDR2 reads SNEGSKA (reference sequence). The CDR3 is 11 amino acids. The junction had 3 bases not matched to a gene; V was cut back by 5 bases and J by 5 bases.

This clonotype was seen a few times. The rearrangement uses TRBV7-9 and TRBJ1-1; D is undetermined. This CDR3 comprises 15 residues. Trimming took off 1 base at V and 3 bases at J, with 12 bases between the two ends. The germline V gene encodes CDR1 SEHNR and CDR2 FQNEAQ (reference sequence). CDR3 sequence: CASSLDPGKYTEAFF. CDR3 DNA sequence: TGTGCCAGCAGCTTAGATCCCGGAAAGTACACTGAAGCTTTCTTT.

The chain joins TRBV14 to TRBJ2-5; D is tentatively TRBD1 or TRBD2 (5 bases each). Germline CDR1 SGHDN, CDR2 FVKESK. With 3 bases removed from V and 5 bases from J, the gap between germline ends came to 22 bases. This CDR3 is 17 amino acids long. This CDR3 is CASSHRPPGRKSETQYF. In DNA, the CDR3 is TGTGCCAGCAGCCACCGACCTCCGGGACGGAAGTCGGAGACCCAGTACTTC.

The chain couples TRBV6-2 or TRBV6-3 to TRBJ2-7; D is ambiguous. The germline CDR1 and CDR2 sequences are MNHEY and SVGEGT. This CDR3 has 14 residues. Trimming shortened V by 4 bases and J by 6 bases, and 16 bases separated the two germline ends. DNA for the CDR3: TGTGCCAGCAGTTCCGGATTTAGCTGGACCGAGCAGTACTTC. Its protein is CASSSGFSWTEQYF.

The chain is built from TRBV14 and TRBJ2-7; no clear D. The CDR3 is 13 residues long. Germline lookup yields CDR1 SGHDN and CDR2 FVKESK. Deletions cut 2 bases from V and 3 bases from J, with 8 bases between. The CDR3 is CASSQRSLYEQYF. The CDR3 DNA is TGTGCCAGCAGCCAAAGGTCCCTCTACGAGCAGTACTTC.

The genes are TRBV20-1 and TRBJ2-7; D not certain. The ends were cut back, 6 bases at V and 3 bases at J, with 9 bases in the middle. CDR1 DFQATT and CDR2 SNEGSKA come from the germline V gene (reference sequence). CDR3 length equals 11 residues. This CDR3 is CSARWDYEQYF. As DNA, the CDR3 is TGCAGTGCACGGTGGGACTACGAGCAGTACTTC.

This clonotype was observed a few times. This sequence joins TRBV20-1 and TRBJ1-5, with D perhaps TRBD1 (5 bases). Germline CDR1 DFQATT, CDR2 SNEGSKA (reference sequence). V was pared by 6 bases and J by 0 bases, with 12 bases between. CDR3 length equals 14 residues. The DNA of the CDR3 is TGCAGTGCCCGGTGGGGGTATAGCAATCAGCCCCAGCATTTT. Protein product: CSARWGYSNQPQHF.

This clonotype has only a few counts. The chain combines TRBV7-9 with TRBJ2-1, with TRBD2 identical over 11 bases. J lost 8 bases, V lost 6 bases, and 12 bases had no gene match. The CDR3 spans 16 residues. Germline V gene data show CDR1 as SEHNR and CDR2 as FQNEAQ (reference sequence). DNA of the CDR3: TGTGCCAGCAGGCGGGTAGCGGGAGGGCCCAGCGATGAGCAGTTCTTC. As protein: CASRRVAGGPSDEQFF.

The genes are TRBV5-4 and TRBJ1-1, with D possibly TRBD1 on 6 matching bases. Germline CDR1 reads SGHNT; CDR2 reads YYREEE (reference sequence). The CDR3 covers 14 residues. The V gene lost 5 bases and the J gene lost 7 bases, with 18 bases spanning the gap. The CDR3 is CASRWRGVRGEAFF. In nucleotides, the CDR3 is TGTGCCAGCAGGTGGCGGGGGGTCAGGGGTGAAGCTTTCTTT. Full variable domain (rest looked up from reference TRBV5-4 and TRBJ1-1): ETGVTQSPTHLIKTRGQQVTLRCSSQSGHNTVSWYQQALGQGPQFIFQYYREEENGRGNFPPRFSGLQFPNYSSELNVNALELDDSALYLCASRWRGVRGEAFFGQGTRLTVV.

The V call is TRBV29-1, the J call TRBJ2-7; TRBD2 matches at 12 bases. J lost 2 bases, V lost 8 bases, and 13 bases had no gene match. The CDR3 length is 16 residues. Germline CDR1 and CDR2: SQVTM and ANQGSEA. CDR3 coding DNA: TGCAGCATCGGACTAGCGGGAATCCATGGGCCCTACGAGCAGTACTTC. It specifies CSIGLAGIHGPYEQYF.

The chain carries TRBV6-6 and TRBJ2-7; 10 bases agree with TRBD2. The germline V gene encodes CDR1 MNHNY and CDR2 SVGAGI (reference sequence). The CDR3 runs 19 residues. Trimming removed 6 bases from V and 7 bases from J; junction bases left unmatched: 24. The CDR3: CASSRLASGRRRGVGEQYF. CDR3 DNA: TGTGCCAGCAGCCGCCTGGCTAGCGGGAGACGGCGGGGGGTCGGGGAGCAGTACTTC.

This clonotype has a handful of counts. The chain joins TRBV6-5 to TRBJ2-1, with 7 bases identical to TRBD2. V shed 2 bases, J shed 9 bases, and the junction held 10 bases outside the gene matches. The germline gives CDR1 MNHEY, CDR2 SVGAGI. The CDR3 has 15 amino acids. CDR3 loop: CASSYDWEGSTEQFF. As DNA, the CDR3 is TGTGCCAGCAGTTACGACTGGGAGGGGAGTACTGAGCAGTTCTTC.

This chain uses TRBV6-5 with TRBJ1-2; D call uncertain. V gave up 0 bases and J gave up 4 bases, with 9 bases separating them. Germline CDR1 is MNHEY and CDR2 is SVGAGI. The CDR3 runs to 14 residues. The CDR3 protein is CASSYSRGIYGYTF. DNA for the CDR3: TGTGCCAGCAGTTACTCGAGAGGAATCTATGGCTACACCTTC.

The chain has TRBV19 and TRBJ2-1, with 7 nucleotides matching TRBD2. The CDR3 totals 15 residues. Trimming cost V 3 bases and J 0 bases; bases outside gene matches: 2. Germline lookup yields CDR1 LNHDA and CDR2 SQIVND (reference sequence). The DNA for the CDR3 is TGTGCCAGTAGTATTGGCGGGGGCTCCTACAATGAGCAGTTCTTC. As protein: CASSIGGGSYNEQFF. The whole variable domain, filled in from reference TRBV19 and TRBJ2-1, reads DGGITQSPKYLFRKEGQNVTLSCEQNLNHDAMYWYRQDPGQGLRLIYYSQIVNDFQKGDIAEGYSVSREKKESFPLTVTSAQKNPTAFYLCASSIGGGSYNEQFFGPGTRLTVL.

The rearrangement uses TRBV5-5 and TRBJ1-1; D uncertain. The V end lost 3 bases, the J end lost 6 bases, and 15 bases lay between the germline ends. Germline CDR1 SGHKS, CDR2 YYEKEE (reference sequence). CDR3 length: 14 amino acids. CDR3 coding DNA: TGTGCCAGCAGCTCCTCCGAGGGAGGCGCTGAAGCTTTCTTT. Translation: CASSSSEGGAEAFF.

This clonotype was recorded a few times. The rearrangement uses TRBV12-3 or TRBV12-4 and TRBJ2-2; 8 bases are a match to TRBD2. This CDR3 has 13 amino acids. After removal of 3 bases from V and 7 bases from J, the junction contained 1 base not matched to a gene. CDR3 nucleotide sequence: TGTGCCAGCAGTTTTCGGGAGGGCGGGGAGCTGTTTTTT. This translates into CASSFREGGELFF.

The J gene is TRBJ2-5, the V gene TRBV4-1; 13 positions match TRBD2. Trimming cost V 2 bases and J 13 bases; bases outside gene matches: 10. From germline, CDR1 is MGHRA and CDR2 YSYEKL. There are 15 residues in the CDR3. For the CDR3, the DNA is TGCGCCAGCAGCCAATCGACTAGCGGGAGGACCCCTCCGTACTTC. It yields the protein CASSQSTSGRTPPYF.